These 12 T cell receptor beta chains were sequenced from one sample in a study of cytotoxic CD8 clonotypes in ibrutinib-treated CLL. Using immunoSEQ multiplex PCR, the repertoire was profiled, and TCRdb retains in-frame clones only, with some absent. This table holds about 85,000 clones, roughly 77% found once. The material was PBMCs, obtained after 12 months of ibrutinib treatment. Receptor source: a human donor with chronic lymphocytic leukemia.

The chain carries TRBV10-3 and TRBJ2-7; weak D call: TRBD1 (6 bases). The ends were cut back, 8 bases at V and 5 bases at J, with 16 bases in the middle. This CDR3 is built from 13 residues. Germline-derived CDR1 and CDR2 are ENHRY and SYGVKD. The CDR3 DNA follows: TGTGCCATCGGGTTCCGGGCAGGGGACGAGCAGTACTTC. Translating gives CAIGFRAGDEQYF.

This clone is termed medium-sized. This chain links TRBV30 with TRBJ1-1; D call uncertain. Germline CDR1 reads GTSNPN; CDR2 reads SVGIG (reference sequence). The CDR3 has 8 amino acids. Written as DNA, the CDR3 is TGTACTAGCGGGGAAGCTTTCTTT. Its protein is CTSGEAFF.

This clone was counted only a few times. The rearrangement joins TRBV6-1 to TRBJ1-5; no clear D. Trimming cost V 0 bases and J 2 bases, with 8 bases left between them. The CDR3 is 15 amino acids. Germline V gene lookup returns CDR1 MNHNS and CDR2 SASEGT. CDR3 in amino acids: CASSEALGGNQPQHF. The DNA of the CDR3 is TGTGCCAGCAGTGAAGCGCTGGGAGGCAATCAGCCCCAGCATTTT.

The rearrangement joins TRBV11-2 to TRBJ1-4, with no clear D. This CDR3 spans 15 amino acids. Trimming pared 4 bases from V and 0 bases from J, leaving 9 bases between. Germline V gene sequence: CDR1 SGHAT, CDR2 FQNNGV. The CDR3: CASSSRGATNEKLFF. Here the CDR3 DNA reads TGTGCCAGCAGCTCCCGAGGTGCAACTAATGAAAAACTGTTTTTT.

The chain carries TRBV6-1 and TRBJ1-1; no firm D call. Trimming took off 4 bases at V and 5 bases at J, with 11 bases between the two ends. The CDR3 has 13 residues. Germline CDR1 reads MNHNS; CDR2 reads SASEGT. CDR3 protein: CASSGIIGTEAFF. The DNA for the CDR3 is TGTGCCAGCAGTGGAATTATTGGGACTGAAGCTTTCTTT.

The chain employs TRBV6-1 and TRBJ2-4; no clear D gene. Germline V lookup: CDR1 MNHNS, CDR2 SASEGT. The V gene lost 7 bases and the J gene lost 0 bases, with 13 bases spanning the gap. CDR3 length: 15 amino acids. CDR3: CASTPRTLAKNIQYF. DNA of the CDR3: TGTGCCAGCACCCCCAGGACGCTAGCCAAAAACATTCAGTACTTC.

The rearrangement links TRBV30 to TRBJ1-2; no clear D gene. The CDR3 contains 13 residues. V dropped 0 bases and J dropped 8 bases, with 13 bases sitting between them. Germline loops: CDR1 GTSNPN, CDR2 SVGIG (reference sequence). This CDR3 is CAWSVSGLGGYTF. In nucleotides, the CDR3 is TGTGCCTGGAGTGTATCGGGCCTGGGGGGCTACACCTTC.

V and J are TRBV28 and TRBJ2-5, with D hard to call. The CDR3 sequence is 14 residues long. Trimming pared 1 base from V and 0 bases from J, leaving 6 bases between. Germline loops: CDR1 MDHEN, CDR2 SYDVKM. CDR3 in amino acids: CASSLFRDQETQYF. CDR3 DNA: TGTGCCAGCAGTTTATTCCGGGACCAAGAGACCCAGTACTTC. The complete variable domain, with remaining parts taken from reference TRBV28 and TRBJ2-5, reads DVKVTQSSRYLVKRTGEKVFLECVQDMDHENMFWYRQDPGLGLRLIYFSYDVKMKEKGDIPEGYSVSREKKERFSLILESASTNQTSMYLCASSLFRDQETQYFGPGTRLLVL.

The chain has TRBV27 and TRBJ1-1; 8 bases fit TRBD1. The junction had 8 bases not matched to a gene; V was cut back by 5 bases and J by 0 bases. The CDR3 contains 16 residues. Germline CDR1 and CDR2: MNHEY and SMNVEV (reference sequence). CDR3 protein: CASSPRTGPLNTEAFF. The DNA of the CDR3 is TGTGCCAGCAGTCCCCGGACAGGGCCCCTGAACACTGAAGCTTTCTTT.

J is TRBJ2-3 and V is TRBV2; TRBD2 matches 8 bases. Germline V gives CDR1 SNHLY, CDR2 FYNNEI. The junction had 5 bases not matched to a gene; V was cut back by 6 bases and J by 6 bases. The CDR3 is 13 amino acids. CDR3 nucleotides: TGTGCCAGCAGGGAAACGGGGGGGGATACGCAGTATTTT. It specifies CASRETGGDTQYF.

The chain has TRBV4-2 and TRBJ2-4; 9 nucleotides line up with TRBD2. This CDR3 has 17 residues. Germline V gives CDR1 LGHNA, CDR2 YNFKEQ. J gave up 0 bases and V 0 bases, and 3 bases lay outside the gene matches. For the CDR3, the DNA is TGTGCCAGCAGCCAAGACCGACTAGCGGAAGCCAAAAACATTCAGTACTTC. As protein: CASSQDRLAEAKNIQYF.

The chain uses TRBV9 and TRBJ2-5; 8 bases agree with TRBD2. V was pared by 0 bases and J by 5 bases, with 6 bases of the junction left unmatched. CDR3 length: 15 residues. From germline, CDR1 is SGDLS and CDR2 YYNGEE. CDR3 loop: CASSVEGTRGETQYF. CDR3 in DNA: TGTGCCAGCAGCGTAGAGGGGACTAGGGGTGAGACCCAGTACTTC.